The following is a T cell receptor beta chain sequence with its context. Which antigen it targets is not known. Base qualities are not provided; no much larger clone lies one nucleotide away. Between the V and J ends, shortened by 0 bases and 3 bases respectively, the junction contains 14 bases. The germline V gene (reference sequence) provides CDR1 DFQATT and CDR2 SNEGSKA. From the cysteine up to the phenylalanine, the CDR3 has a length of 15 residues. The CDR3 DNA has 45 bases and is translated from base 1. The treatment or condition tag for this specimen amounts to: roughly ten-day PBMC culture with coronavirus spike peptide pools or control peptides (ViraFEST assay). To expand antigen-specific T cells with peptide pools and then pick out the expanded clonotypes through TCR sequencing, the study relied on the ViraFEST assay. The convalescent patients' positive SARS-CoV-2 PCR tests were from March to December 2020, which was before the Alpha, Beta and Delta variants emerged in the United States. Each well held two million PBMCs cultured with roughly 10 ug/ml peptide pools in IMDM containing approximately 5% human AB serum and 10 IU/ml IL-2. On days 3 and 7, half of the culture medium was replaced with fresh IL-2-containing medium. Once the cells had been in culture for roughly 11 days, the EasySep CD4+ T cell isolation kit was used to isolate CD4+ T cells by negative selection. Ficoll-Paque Plus gradient centrifugation was used to isolate PBMCs from whole blood, and the isolated PBMCs were then either used fresh or cryopreserved at -140C. Each culture condition was generally run in triplicate wells.

This sample is part of a study of vaccination and CD4 T cells after COVID-19 (dated 2022 in TCRdb). With respect to the entire study: Convalescent patients had a positive SARS-CoV-2 result on nasal swab PCR, and of these patients, some 10 had mild disease and one had severe disease. In the convalescent cohort there were six males and four females, among whom were two Hispanic individuals, seven Caucasians, two Asians and one multiracial person. Each participant got two doses of either the Pfizer-BioNTech BNT162b2 vaccine (n=8) or the Moderna mRNA-1273 vaccine (n=2). Post-COVID blood samples from convalescent patients were collected a median of around 100 days after diagnosis, with a range of 35 to 161 days. Post-vaccine blood samples were obtained a median of approximately 70 days after the second vaccine dose, with a range of about 14 to 250 days. For stimulating the cultures, overlapping spike peptide pools were used, derived from SARS-CoV-2 as well as from the common cold coronaviruses HCoV-NL63, HCoV-OC43 and HCoV-229E. As controls, cultures received a CEFX viral epitope pool (the positive control), an HIV-1 Nef peptide pool (the negative control), or no peptide at all. The spike-specific CD4+ TCR repertoire was compared before and after mRNA vaccination in approximately 9 COVID-19 convalescent patients and a handful of infection-naive healthy vaccine recipients.

Libraries were built with PCR. At the Johns Hopkins FTIC core, DNA from the cultured CD4+ T cells underwent TCR sequencing with the Oncomine TCR Beta short-read assay. The QIAamp micro DNA kit was used to extract genomic DNA from the cultured CD4+ T cells. Oncomine TCR Beta libraries from cultured CD4+ T cells were pooled with unique dual indexes and sequenced on an Illumina iSeq 100. From the authors' description of their analysis: Non-productive sequences were removed, and CDR3s not starting with C, not ending with F or W, or shorter than 7 amino acids were discarded. Antigen-specific clonotypes were identified using the MANAFEST web application through comparison of peptide-stimulated wells with reference and other culture wells. For a clone to be called positive, the clone needed an FDR below 0.05, an odds ratio above 5, and a productive frequency above 0.1% in at least two of three replicate wells. A clonotype counted as cross-reactive if it showed significant expansion both in the SARS-CoV-2 spike wells and in at least one common cold coronavirus spike condition. Levenshtein distances (stringdist) and unrooted phylogenetic trees (ape) in R version 3.6.1 were used to assess CDR3 homology. TCRdb applied fastp at Q25 and MiXCR to the public reads, then kept only in-frame beta chains. Every entry covers one CDR3 protein and lists the most common genes and DNA from its rows. These V and J calls rely on TCRdb rather than the paper's analysis. The sample table holds about 20,000 distinct CDR3 sequences, of which 66% were seen once. The top ten clones comprise roughly 4% of the sample.

General conclusions and limits of the study: Among the post-vaccine SARS-CoV-2-reactive clones in convalescent patients, a median roughly 85% showed up only after vaccination, which suggests vaccine-specific priming. Only a relatively small number of convalescent patients were included in the study, and early timepoints following natural infection were not analyzed. Of the vaccine-specific clones in convalescent patients, 304 of 307, or nearly all, reacted only to SARS-CoV-2 spike and did not cross-react with common cold coronaviruses. The median number of SARS-CoV-2-reactive clonotypes rose from around 21 after infection to 35 to 45 after vaccination, but the change was not significant.

Recombination joined TRBV20-1 with TRBJ1-1; a weak D assignment points to TRBD1 (6 bases agree). The TCR originated in a human donor who had recovered from COVID-19. Sequencing was done on a sample of CD4+ T cells from blood, cultured in vitro. The DNA reads as follows: TGCAGTGCTAGAGATAGTGGGGCAGGGGACACTGAAGCTTTCTTT. Translated, it reads CSARDSGAGDTEAFF.